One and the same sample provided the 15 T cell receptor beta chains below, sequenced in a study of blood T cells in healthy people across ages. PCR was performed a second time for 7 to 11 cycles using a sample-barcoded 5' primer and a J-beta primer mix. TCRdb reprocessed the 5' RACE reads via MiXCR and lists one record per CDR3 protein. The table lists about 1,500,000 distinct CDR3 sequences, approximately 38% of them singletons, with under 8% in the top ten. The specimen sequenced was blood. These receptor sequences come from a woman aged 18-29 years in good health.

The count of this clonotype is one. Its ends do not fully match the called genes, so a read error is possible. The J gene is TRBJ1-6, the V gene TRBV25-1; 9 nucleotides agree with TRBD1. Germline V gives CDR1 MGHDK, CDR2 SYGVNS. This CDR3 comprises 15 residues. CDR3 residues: CASSRRDRDNSPPHF. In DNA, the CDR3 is TGTGCCAGCAGTCGGCGGGACAGGGATAATTCACCCCCCCACTTT.

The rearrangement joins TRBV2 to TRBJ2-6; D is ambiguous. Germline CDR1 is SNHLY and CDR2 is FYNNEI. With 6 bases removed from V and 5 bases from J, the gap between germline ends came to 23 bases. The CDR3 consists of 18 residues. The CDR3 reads CASRTPGQEDQWANVLTF. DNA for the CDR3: TGTGCCAGCAGGACGCCTGGGCAAGAAGACCAGTGGGCCAACGTCCTGACTTTC.

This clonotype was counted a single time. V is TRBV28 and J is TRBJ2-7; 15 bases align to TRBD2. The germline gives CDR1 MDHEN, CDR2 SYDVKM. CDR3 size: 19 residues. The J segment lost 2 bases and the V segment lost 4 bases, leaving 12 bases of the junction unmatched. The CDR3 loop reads CASSSQGRTSGRAAYEQYF. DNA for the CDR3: TGTGCCAGCAGTTCACAGGGGAGGACTAGCGGGAGGGCCGCCTACGAGCAGTACTTC.

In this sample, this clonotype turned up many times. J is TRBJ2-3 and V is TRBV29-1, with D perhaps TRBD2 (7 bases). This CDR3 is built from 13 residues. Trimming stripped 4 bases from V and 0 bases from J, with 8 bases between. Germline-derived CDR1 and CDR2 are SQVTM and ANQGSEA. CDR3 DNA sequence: TGCAGCGTTGGGGGGGGCAGCACAGATACGCAGTATTTT. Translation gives CSVGGGSTDTQYF.

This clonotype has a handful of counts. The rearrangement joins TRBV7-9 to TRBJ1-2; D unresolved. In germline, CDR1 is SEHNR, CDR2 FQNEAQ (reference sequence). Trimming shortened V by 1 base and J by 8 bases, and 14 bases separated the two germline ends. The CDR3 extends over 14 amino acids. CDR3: CASSLEGAYKGYTF. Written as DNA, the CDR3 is TGTGCCAGCAGCTTAGAGGGCGCTTATAAAGGCTACACCTTC.

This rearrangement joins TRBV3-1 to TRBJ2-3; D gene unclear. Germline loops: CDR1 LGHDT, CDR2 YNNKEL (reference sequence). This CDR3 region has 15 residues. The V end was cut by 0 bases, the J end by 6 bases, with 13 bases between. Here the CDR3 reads CASSQDWPLGDTQYF. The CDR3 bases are TGTGCCAGCAGCCAAGATTGGCCTTTAGGGGATACGCAGTATTTT.

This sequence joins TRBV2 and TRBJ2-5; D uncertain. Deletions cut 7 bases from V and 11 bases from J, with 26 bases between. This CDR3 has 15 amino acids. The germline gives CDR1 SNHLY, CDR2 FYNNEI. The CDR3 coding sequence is TGTGCCAGCATGGTAGGCCCGAGCTCCTACAATGAGCAGTACTTC. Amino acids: CASMVGPSSYNEQYF.

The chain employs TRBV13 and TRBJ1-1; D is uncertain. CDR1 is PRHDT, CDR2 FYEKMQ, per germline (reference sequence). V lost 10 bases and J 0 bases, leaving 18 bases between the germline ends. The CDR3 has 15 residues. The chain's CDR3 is CANRKQNRVNTEAFF. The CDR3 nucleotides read TGTGCCAACCGGAAACAGAATCGCGTGAACACTGAAGCTTTCTTT. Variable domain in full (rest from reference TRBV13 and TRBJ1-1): AAGVIQSPRHLIKEKRETATLKCYPIPRHDTVYWYQQGPGQDPQFLISFYEKMQSDKGSIPDRFSAQQFSDYHSELNMSSLELGDSALYFCANRKQNRVNTEAFFGQGTRLTVV.

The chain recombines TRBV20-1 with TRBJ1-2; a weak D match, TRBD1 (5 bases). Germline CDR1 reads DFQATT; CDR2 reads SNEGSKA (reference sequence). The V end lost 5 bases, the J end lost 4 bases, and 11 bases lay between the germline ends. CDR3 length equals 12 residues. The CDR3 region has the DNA TGCAGTGCTCCGGGGGATCTCTATGGCTACACCTTC. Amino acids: CSAPGDLYGYTF.

The chain's CDR3 is CASSPGVGNSRYTF. Here the CDR3 DNA reads TGTGCCAGCAGCCCCGGGGTTGGGAATAGTCGCTACACCTTC. The rearrangement links TRBV3-1 to TRBJ1-2; D call uncertain. Trimming shortened V by 4 bases and J by 9 bases, and 18 bases separated the two germline ends. The CDR3 runs to 14 residues. Germline V gene lookup returns CDR1 LGHDT and CDR2 YNNKEL (reference sequence). Variable domain in full (rest from reference TRBV3-1 and TRBJ1-2): DTAVSQTPKYLVTQMGNDKSIKCEQNLGHDTMYWYKQDSKKFLKIMFSYNNKELIINETVPNRFSPKSPDKAHLNLHINSLELGDSAVYFCASSPGVGNSRYTFGSGTRLTVV.

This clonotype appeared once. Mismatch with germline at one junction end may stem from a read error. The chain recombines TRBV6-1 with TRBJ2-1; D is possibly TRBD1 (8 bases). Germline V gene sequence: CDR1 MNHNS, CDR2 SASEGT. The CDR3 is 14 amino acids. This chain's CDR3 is CASREAGQDNEQFF. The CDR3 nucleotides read TGTGCCAGCAGGGAAGCGGGACAGGACAATGAGCAGTTCTTC.

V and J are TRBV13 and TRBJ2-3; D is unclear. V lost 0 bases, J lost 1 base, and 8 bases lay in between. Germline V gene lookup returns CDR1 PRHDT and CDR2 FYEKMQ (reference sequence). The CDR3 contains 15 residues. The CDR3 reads CASSLGTLGTDTQYF. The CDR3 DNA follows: TGTGCCAGCAGCTTAGGGACTTTGGGCACAGATACGCAGTATTTT.

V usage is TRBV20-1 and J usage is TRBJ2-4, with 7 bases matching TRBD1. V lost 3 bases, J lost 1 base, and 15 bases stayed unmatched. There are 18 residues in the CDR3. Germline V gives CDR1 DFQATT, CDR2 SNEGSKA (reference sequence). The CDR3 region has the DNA TGCAGTGCTAGGGACCCTCCCCACAGGGGTACGGCCAAAAACATTCAGTACTTC. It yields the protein CSARDPPHRGTAKNIQYF.

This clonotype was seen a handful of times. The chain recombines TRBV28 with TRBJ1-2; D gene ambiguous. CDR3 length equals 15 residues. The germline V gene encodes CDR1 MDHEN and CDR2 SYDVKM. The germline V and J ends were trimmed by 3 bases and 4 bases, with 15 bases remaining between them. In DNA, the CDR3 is TGTGCCAGCAGTTTCTCCGACACTACAATCTATGGCTACACCTTC. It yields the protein CASSFSDTTIYGYTF.

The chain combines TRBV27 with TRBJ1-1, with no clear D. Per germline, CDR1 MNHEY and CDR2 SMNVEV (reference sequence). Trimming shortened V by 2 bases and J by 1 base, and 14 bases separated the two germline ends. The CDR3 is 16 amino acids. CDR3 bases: TGTGCCAGCAGTTTACAGTCCCCGGTTGGGAACACTGAAGCTTTCTTT. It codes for CASSLQSPVGNTEAFF.